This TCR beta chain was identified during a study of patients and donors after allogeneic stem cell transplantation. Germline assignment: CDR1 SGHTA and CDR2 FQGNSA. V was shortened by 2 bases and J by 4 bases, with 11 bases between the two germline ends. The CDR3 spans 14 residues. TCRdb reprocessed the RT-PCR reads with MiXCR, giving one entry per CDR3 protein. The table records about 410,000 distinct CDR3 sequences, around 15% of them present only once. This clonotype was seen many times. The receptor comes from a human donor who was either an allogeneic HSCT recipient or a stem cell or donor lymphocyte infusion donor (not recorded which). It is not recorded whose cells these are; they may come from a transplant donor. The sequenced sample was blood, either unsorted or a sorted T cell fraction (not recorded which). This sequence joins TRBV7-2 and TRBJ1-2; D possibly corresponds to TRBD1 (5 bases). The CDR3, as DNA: TGTGCCAGCAGCTTAAGCGGAGGGACCTATGGCTACACCTTC. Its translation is CASSLSGGTYGYTF. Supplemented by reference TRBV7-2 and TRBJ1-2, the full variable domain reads GAGVSQSPSNKVTEKGKDVELRCDPISGHTALYWYRQSLGQGLEFLIYFQGNSAPDKSGLPSDRFSAERTGGSVSTLTIQRTQQEDSAVYLCASSLSGGTYGYTFGSGTRLTVV.